Sequencing of this T cell receptor (beta chain) was carried out in a study of blood T cell repertoires in COVID-19. The protocol was immunoSEQ multiplex PCR, while the TCRdb copy is restricted to in-frame clones and leaves out a portion. Of approximately 150,000 clones listed, roughly 83% are singletons. All enrollees were about 18 to 100 years old and from about 25 US areas. Categorization into cohorts depended on clinical history that participants reported. V was clipped by 6 bases and J by 5 bases; unmatched bases: 3. The CDR3 runs to 15 residues. CDR1 MDHEN and CDR2 SYDVKM come from the germline V gene.

The specimen sequenced was PBMCs or T cells enriched from blood (not recorded which). The chain has TRBV28 and TRBJ2-2; 13 bases align to TRBD2. The sequence came from a man in his 70s who had been exposed to COVID-19. In DNA form, the CDR3 reads TGTGCCAGCAGGACTAGCGGGAGGAGGACCGGGGAGCTGTTTTTT. Translating it yields CASRTSGRRTGELFF.